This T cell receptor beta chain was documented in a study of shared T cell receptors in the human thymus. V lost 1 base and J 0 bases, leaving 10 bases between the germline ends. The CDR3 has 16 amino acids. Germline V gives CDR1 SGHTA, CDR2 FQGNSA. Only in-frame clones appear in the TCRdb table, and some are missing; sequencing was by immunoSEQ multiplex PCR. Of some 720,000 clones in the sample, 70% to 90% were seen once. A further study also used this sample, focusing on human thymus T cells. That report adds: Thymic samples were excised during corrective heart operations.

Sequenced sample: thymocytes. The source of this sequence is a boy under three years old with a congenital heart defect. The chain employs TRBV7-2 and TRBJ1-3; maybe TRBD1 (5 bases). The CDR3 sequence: CASSLVGTCSGNTIYF. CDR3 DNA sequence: TGTGCCAGCAGCTTAGTAGGGACTTGCTCTGGAAACACCATATATTTT.